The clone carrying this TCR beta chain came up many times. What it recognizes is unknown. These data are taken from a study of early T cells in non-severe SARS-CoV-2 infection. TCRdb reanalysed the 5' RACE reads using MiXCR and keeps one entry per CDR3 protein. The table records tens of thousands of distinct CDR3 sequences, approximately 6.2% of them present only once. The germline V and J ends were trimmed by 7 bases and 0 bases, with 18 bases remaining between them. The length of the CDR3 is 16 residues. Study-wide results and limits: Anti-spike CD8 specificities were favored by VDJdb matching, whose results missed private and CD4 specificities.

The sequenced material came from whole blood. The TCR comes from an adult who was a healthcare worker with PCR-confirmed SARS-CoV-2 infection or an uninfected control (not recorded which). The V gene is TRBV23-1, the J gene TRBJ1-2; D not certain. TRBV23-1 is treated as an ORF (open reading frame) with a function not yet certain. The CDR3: CASKSPERGSNYGYTF. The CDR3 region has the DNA TGCGCCAGCAAATCACCTGAAAGAGGTTCTAACTATGGCTACACCTTC.